These 27 T cell receptor beta chains share one sample of origin, sequenced in a study of T cells in Graves' hyperthyroidism and ophthalmopathy. It was RNA transcripts that yielded the amplified TCR beta CDR3 regions. The HTBI primer set was used in a first-round RT-PCR of the TCR CDR3. TCRdb re-analysed the multiplex PCR reads in MiXCR, keeping a single row per CDR3 protein. The table records about 400,000 distinct CDR3 sequences, under 15% of them present only once. Sequencing was performed on blood. The source of these receptors is a woman aged 25 to 45 with Graves' hyperthyroidism.

The sample holds a few counts of this clonotype. This chain joins TRBV24-1 and TRBJ2-1, with no clear D. V lost 3 bases to trimming and J lost 1 base, with 15 bases between them. The germline V gene encodes CDR1 KGHDR and CDR2 SFDVKD. This CDR3 has 17 amino acids. In DNA form, the CDR3 reads TGTGCCACCAGTGATCCTGGACGGAGAGGTTCCTACAATGAGCAGTTCTTC. Translating gives CATSDPGRRGSYNEQFF.

Here the CDR3 reads CASSTPLAGPPSYEQYF. For the CDR3, the DNA is TGTGCCAGCAGCACACCTCTAGCGGGTCCCCCCTCCTACGAGCAGTACTTC. The chain links TRBV7-2 to TRBJ2-7; 8 bases are shared with TRBD2. CDR1 and CDR2 (germline): SGHTA, FQGNSA. The junction had 12 bases not matched to a gene; V was cut back by 5 bases and J by 0 bases. The CDR3 is made up of 17 amino acids.

The CDR3 loop reads CSSYGYTF. Written as DNA, the CDR3 is TGCAGCTCCTATGGCTACACCTTC. The genes are TRBV29-1 and TRBJ1-2; D is ambiguous. Germline V gene sequence: CDR1 SQVTM, CDR2 ANQGSEA. Trimming left V 8 bases short and J 4 bases short, with 2 bases between. The CDR3 length is 8 residues.

At least ten counts were recorded for this clonotype. The rearrangement joins TRBV20-1 to TRBJ2-5, with 11 bases fitting TRBD1. Germline V gene lookup returns CDR1 DFQATT and CDR2 SNEGSKA (reference sequence). J gave up 3 bases and V 3 bases, and 3 bases lay outside the gene matches. CDR3 length: 14 amino acids. The CDR3 DNA sequence: TGCAGTGCTAGTGGGACAGGGGGAAAAGAGACCCAGTACTTC. This encodes CSASGTGGKETQYF.

The chain employs TRBV11-1 and TRBJ2-3, with D possibly TRBD1 on 5 matching bases. The germline CDR1 and CDR2 sequences are SGHAT and FQDESV (reference sequence). This CDR3 contains 15 residues. V was pared by 6 bases and J by 5 bases, with 18 bases between. This chain's CDR3 is CASRLQDRGQDTQYF. CDR3 DNA: TGTGCCAGCAGATTACAGGATCGTGGACAAGATACGCAGTATTTT.

The chain carries TRBV5-6 and TRBJ2-6, with a possible D match to TRBD2 (6 bases). The CDR3 runs to 19 residues. Germline CDR1 is SGHDT and CDR2 is YYEEEE. The V end was cut by 2 bases, the J end by 0 bases, with 18 bases between. CDR3 protein: CASSFSGDSYSSGANVLTF. The CDR3 coding sequence is TGTGCCAGCAGCTTTAGTGGGGACTCATACAGCTCTGGGGCCAACGTCCTGACTTTC.

This clonotype was observed many times. This sequence joins TRBV6-1 and TRBJ1-2; D is unclear. The CDR3 loop spans 13 amino acids. The germline V and J ends were trimmed by 6 bases and 1 base, with 9 bases remaining between them. The germline gives CDR1 MNHNS, CDR2 SASEGT. The CDR3, as DNA: TGTGCCAGCAGGCCCGACGGTAACTATGGCTACACCTTC. This translates into CASRPDGNYGYTF.

This sequence joins TRBV6-1 and TRBJ2-7; D perhaps matches TRBD1 (6 bases). Germline CDR1 and CDR2: MNHNS and SASEGT. V lost 2 bases and J 12 bases, leaving 11 bases between the germline ends. The CDR3 is 11 amino acids. CDR3 sequence reads: CASSEHQGLYF. The CDR3 bases are TGTGCCAGCAGTGAACATCAGGGGCTGTACTTC.

Many counts were recorded for this clonotype. The chain links TRBV30 to TRBJ2-7, with a tentative D call TRBD1 (6 bases). Germline V gene sequence: CDR1 GTSNPN, CDR2 SVGIG (reference sequence). The CDR3 covers 14 residues. V lost 4 bases to trimming and J lost 0 bases, with 13 bases between them. The CDR3 region is CAWKSGRGSYEQYF. In DNA, the CDR3 is TGTGCCTGGAAATCCGGCAGGGGCTCCTACGAGCAGTACTTC.

The chain carries TRBV9 and TRBJ2-7, with a tentative D call TRBD2 (5 bases). The length of the CDR3 is 14 residues. Germline V gives CDR1 SGDLS, CDR2 YYNGEE. The germline V and J ends were trimmed by 4 bases and 0 bases, with 11 bases remaining between them. CDR3 residues: CASSWEWSSYEQYF. The DNA for the CDR3 is TGTGCCAGCAGCTGGGAGTGGAGCTCCTACGAGCAGTACTTC.

The J gene is TRBJ2-1, the V gene TRBV5-4, with 12 bases identical to TRBD2. This CDR3 contains 18 residues. Germline assignment: CDR1 SGHNT and CDR2 YYREEE (reference sequence). V shed 4 bases, J shed 0 bases, and the junction held 8 bases outside the gene matches. The CDR3 loop reads CASSPLAGGLSSYNEQFF. The CDR3, as DNA: TGTGCCAGCAGCCCCCTAGCGGGAGGGCTGAGCTCCTACAATGAGCAGTTCTTC.

This clonotype showed up just a few times. The chain links TRBV7-9 to TRBJ1-4, with D possibly being TRBD1 (6 bases). The CDR3 has 12 amino acids. Germline-derived CDR1 and CDR2 are SEHNR and FQNEAQ (reference sequence). V lost 4 bases to trimming and J lost 8 bases, with 8 bases between them. CDR3 sequence (DNA): TGTGCCAGCAGCTCGCAGGGGGAAAAACTGTTTTTT. It codes for CASSSQGEKLFF.

V usage is TRBV15 and J usage is TRBJ1-5; D not resolved. From germline, CDR1 is LNHNV and CDR2 YYDKDF (reference sequence). With 4 bases removed from V and 4 bases from J, the gap between germline ends came to 14 bases. The CDR3 loop spans 15 amino acids. CDR3 coding DNA: TGTGCCACCAGCACCCTAGGTGACGGGAATCAGCCCCAGCATTTT. It is translated as CATSTLGDGNQPQHF.

This chain links TRBV5-1 with TRBJ2-1; the match to TRBD2 covers 7 bases. With 5 bases clipped from V and 6 bases from J, the junction kept 11 bases outside the gene matches. The CDR3 totals 15 residues. The germline CDR1 and CDR2 sequences are SGHRS and YFSETQ. The CDR3 protein is CASRASGTWVNEQFF. CDR3 DNA sequence: TGCGCCAGCAGAGCCAGCGGGACTTGGGTCAATGAGCAGTTCTTC.

This clonotype was recorded a few times. The rearrangement links TRBV6-1 to TRBJ1-5, with D possibly TRBD1 on 5 matching bases. V was clipped by 7 bases and J by 5 bases, with 9 bases between them. The CDR3 consists of 12 residues. CDR1 is MNHNS, CDR2 SASEGT, per germline. CDR3 loop: CASMKGYQPQHF. As DNA, the CDR3 is TGTGCCAGCATGAAGGGGTATCAGCCCCAGCATTTT.

J is TRBJ2-2 and V is TRBV7-9; weak D call: TRBD1 (6 bases). Germline-derived CDR1 and CDR2 are SEHNR and FQNEAQ (reference sequence). V lost 7 bases and J lost 3, with 15 bases in between. This CDR3 is 15 amino acids long. This CDR3 is CASIPGAPDTGELFF. The CDR3 DNA sequence: TGTGCCAGCATCCCAGGGGCCCCTGACACCGGGGAGCTGTTTTTT. The full variable domain, completed using reference TRBV7-9 and TRBJ2-2, is DTGVSQNPRHKITKRGQNVTFRCDPISEHNRLYWYRQTLGQGPEFLTYFQNEAQLEKSRLLSDRFSAERPKGSFSTLEIQRTEQGDSAMYLCASIPGAPDTGELFFGEGSRLTVL.

This clonotype was seen repeatedly, ten times or more. The rearrangement uses TRBV18 and TRBJ2-2, with D unresolved. Germline CDR1 and CDR2: KGHSH and LQKENI. The CDR3 sequence is 15 residues long. Trimming removed 5 bases from V and 4 bases from J, with 14 bases in between. This CDR3 reads CASSEGRVGTGELFF. DNA of the CDR3: TGTGCCAGCTCAGAAGGACGTGTGGGCACCGGGGAGCTGTTTTTT.

In this sample, this clonotype turned up a few times. This chain joins TRBV20-1 and TRBJ2-1; unclear D gene. The CDR3 is 11 amino acids. The germline V gene encodes CDR1 DFQATT and CDR2 SNEGSKA (reference sequence). The CDR3 region has the DNA TGCAGCGCCCACACCACGTCGAAGAAGTTCTTC. Its protein product is CSAHTTSKKFF.

The V call is TRBV9, the J call TRBJ1-1; D possibly corresponds to TRBD1 (5 bases). The germline gives CDR1 SGDLS, CDR2 YYNGEE. V lost 4 bases to trimming and J lost 10 bases, with 14 bases between them. This CDR3 is 12 amino acids long. The CDR3 region is CASSPEGEGAFF. The CDR3 DNA reads TGTGCCAGCAGCCCCGAAGGGGAGGGAGCTTTCTTT.

This chain uses TRBV9 with TRBJ2-3, with D perhaps being TRBD1 or TRBD2 (6 bases each). The CDR3 runs to 14 residues. CDR1 and CDR2 (germline): SGDLS, YYNGEE. The V end lost 4 bases, the J end lost 4 bases, and 13 bases lay between the germline ends. The CDR3 DNA sequence: TGTGCCAGCAGCAGAGGGGGGAGCGCAGATACGCAGTATTTT. Encoded protein: CASSRGGSADTQYF. Using reference TRBV9 and TRBJ2-3 for the parts outside the CDR3, the full variable domain is DSGVTQTPKHLITATGQRVTLRCSPRSGDLSVYWYQQSLDQGLQFLIQYYNGEERAKGNILERFSAQQFPDLHSELNLSSLELGDSALYFCASSRGGSADTQYFGPGTRLTVL.

At least ten counts were recorded for this clonotype. V is TRBV15 and J is TRBJ1-2; D uncertain. The germline CDR1 and CDR2 sequences are LNHNV and YYDKDF (reference sequence). Trimming pared 0 bases from V and 3 bases from J, leaving 8 bases between. The CDR3 sequence is 14 residues long. The CDR3 sequence: CATSRDRTDYGYTF. In DNA, the CDR3 is TGTGCCACCAGCAGAGATCGCACAGACTATGGCTACACCTTC. The variable domain in full, with the rest retrieved from reference TRBV15 and TRBJ1-2, is DAMVIQNPRYQVTQFGKPVTLSCSQTLNHNVMYWYQQKSSQAPKLLFHYYDKDFNNEADTPDNFQSRRPNTSFCFLDIRSPGLGDTAMYLCATSRDRTDYGYTFGSGTRLTVV.

This clonotype occurred a few times. The chain employs TRBV10-1 and TRBJ2-3, with 15 bases that match TRBD2. This CDR3 has 18 amino acids. Looked up from germline, CDR1 is WNHNN and CDR2 is SYGVQD (reference sequence). V trimming: 4 bases; J trimming: 3 bases; junction bases outside the gene matches: 8. The CDR3: CASSVTGTSGRRTDTQYF. The CDR3 DNA is TGCGCCAGCAGTGTGACCGGGACTAGCGGGAGGAGGACAGATACGCAGTATTTT.

The chain employs TRBV13 and TRBJ2-5; D unresolved. The CDR3 is made up of 13 amino acids. Germline CDR1 reads PRHDT; CDR2 reads FYEKMQ (reference sequence). V was trimmed by 6 bases and J by 2 bases, leaving 10 bases between them. CDR3: CASRLGRQETQYF. The CDR3 DNA follows: TGTGCCAGCAGGCTCGGAAGACAAGAGACCCAGTACTTC.

This clonotype has at least ten counts. The chain employs TRBV18 and TRBJ2-1; tentatively, D is TRBD1 or TRBD2 (6 bases each). The CDR3 has 15 residues. V was shortened by 1 base and J by 3 bases, with 10 bases between the two germline ends. Germline CDR1 and CDR2: KGHSH and LQKENI. The CDR3 DNA is TGTGCCAGCTCACCACTGGAGGGGGGCTACAATGAGCAGTTCTTC. This gives the protein CASSPLEGGYNEQFF.

This chain links TRBV29-1 with TRBJ2-3; 11 positions agree with TRBD2. The CDR3 is made up of 17 amino acids. Germline V gene sequence: CDR1 SQVTM, CDR2 ANQGSEA. V trimming: 5 bases; J trimming: 3 bases; junction bases outside the gene matches: 13. The CDR3 coding sequence is TGCAGCGTTCCATCGACTAGCGGGAAGGGGTCTACAGATACGCAGTATTTT. It translates to CSVPSTSGKGSTDTQYF.

This clonotype came up many times. This rearrangement joins TRBV7-2 to TRBJ2-1, with 10 bases identical to TRBD1. Germline CDR1 and CDR2: SGHTA and FQGNSA. This CDR3 has 16 amino acids. V shed 4 bases, J shed 4 bases, and the junction held 7 bases outside the gene matches. CDR3 nucleotide sequence: TGTGCCAGCAGCTCCCGGACAGGGGGGAGGTACAATGAGCAGTTCTTC. Translated, it gives CASSSRTGGRYNEQFF.

Concerning this clonotype itself: A much larger clone lies a single base off, so this may be a read error. The V call is TRBV12-3 or TRBV12-4, the J call TRBJ1-5, with a tentative D call TRBD1 (6 bases). V lost 6 bases, J lost 2 bases, and 14 bases lay in between. This CDR3 is 15 amino acids long. Written as DNA, the CDR3 is TGTGCCAGCAGGGACTCACAGGGAGGCAATCAGCCCCAGCATTTT. Its protein product is CASRDSQGGNQPQHF.